This T cell receptor beta chain derives from a study of T cell changes during pregnancy in multiple sclerosis. Germline V gives CDR1 LGHNA, CDR2 YNFKEQ. The length of the CDR3 is 19 residues. V shed 1 base, J shed 7 bases, and the junction held 17 bases outside the gene matches. Measured with immunoSEQ multiplex PCR; TCRdb has only the in-frame clones, and not every one. This sample has roughly 58,000 clones, with around 90% found just once. This TCR came from a female donor with multiple sclerosis, enrolled in a pregnancy study. Sequencing used CD8+ T cells from peripheral blood mononuclear cells, obtained before pregnancy. The rearrangement uses TRBV4-2 and TRBJ2-1, with TRBD2 identical over 9 bases. The CDR3 region is CASSQGPGFGGGAENEQFF. The CDR3 coding sequence is TGTGCCAGCAGCCAAGGCCCTGGGTTTGGCGGGGGGGCCGAGAATGAGCAGTTCTTC.